This TCR beta chain was captured in a study of blood T cell repertoires in COVID-19. Study in general: There were acute and convalescent COVID-19 samples, and they came from the United States, Italy and Spain. In each case, the material was cDNA or gDNA derived from T cells, B-cell-depleted T cells, or PBMCs.

Authors' methods: Reference gene primer amplification yielded estimated nucleated cell counts. This table comes from immunoSEQ multiplex PCR, and its TCRdb copy is limited to in-frame clones, with some not included. The DNA was the basis for D and trimming; V, J and clone size are from that table. The top ten clones hold 4% of a sample with some 58,000 clones, about 87% of them seen once. Comment on this clone: One end of the junction is discordant with germline, which a read error may explain.

The length of the CDR3 is 16 residues. Germline CDR1 reads SQVTM; CDR2 reads ANQGSEA. This rearrangement joins TRBV29-1 to TRBJ2-1, with a weak D call TRBD2 (5 bases). The sequence was obtained from a man in his forties or fifties with acute or convalescent COVID-19. Sequencing used peripheral blood. As DNA, the CDR3 is TGCAGCGTCGAAGATCGCGGCGGGCCCTCCTACAATGAGCAGTTCTTC. Its translation is CSVEDRGGPSYNEQFF.